Presented here are 30 T cell receptor beta chains from one specimen sequenced in a study of siplizumab effects on memory and regulatory T cells. Data came from immunoSEQ multiplex PCR; TCRdb stores just in-frame clones and leaves some out. The sample shows around 100,000 clones, approximately 93% of them seen only once. The sample was non-Treg CD4+ T cells sorted from blood. The receptor source for this set is a human donor in good health.

This rearrangement joins TRBV6-5 to TRBJ2-7, with 10 bases identical to TRBD1. CDR3 length: 15 amino acids. Per germline, CDR1 MNHEY and CDR2 SVGAGI. V lost 6 bases to trimming and J lost 3 bases; unmatched junction nucleotides: 8. The CDR3 bases are TGTGCCAGCAGCCCAACCGGGACAGGGGACTACGAGCAGTACTTC. Translation: CASSPTGTGDYEQYF.

The J gene is TRBJ1-1, the V gene TRBV7-2; D unresolved. The CDR3 is 15 amino acids. V lost 1 base and J lost 2, with 11 bases in between. Germline values: CDR1 SGHTA, CDR2 FQGNSA. CDR3 DNA: TGTGCCAGCAGCTTAGAAGTTGCCGGTAACACTGAAGCTTTCTTT. The encoded protein is CASSLEVAGNTEAFF.

This clone was detected only once. The chain links TRBV11-3 to TRBJ2-5; 12 nucleotides line up with TRBD2. CDR3 length: 18 amino acids. V was clipped by 4 bases and J by 5 bases; unmatched bases: 14. Per the germline V gene, CDR1 is SGHNT and CDR2 is YENEEA. The CDR3, as DNA: TGTGCCAGCAGCTCCGCCGTCCTAGCGGGAGGGCTTAGGGAGACCCAGTACTTC. This encodes CASSSAVLAGGLRETQYF.

This clone was seen a single time. J is TRBJ1-3 and V is TRBV29-1; 7 bases map to TRBD1. CDR1 SQVTM and CDR2 ANQGSEA come from the germline V gene. The ends lost 6 bases at V and 0 bases at J; junction bases unmatched: 8. The CDR3 length is 15 residues. The CDR3 DNA is TGCAGCGTGACCGGACAGGCCTTCTCTGGAAACACCATATATTTT. Protein product: CSVTGQAFSGNTIYF.

The genes are TRBV5-1 and TRBJ1-2; TRBD1 matches at 11 bases. The CDR3 spans 15 residues. CDR1 and CDR2 from the germline V gene are SGHRS and YFSETQ. Unmatched junction bases numbered 7, after V lost 4 bases and J lost 5 bases. The CDR3 spells CASSPGQGAYYGYTF. CDR3 DNA sequence: TGCGCCAGCAGCCCCGGACAGGGGGCGTATTATGGCTACACCTTC.

The chain joins TRBV30 to TRBJ1-5, with 9 bases fitting TRBD1. CDR1 is GTSNPN, CDR2 SVGIG, per germline (reference sequence). The CDR3 extends over 14 amino acids. V dropped 5 bases and J dropped 7; count of bases not matched to a gene: 9. The CDR3 nucleotides are TGTGCCTGGGGCCAACAGGGGGCAAGGCAGCCCCAGCATTTT. Protein: CAWGQQGARQPQHF.

The CDR3 DNA follows: TGCGCCAGCAGCTTCCGGACAGGGGATTTTAGGGAGCAGTACTTC. Protein product: CASSFRTGDFREQYF. The rearrangement joins TRBV5-1 to TRBJ2-7, with 9 bases that match TRBD1. Germline lookup yields CDR1 SGHRS and CDR2 YFSETQ. This CDR3 region has 15 residues. With 2 bases clipped from V and 7 bases from J, the junction kept 10 bases outside the gene matches.

This CDR3 reads CASSDPGQGDTQYF. The CDR3 nucleotides read TGCGCCAGCAGCGACCCGGGACAGGGAGATACGCAGTATTTT. The chain combines TRBV5-1 with TRBJ2-3; 9 nucleotides agree with TRBD1. The CDR3 has 14 amino acids. Looked up from germline, CDR1 is SGHRS and CDR2 is YFSETQ. The V gene end was trimmed by 4 bases and the J gene end by 5 bases; junction bases not matched to a gene: 5. The full variable domain, rest sourced from reference TRBV5-1 and TRBJ2-3, is KAGVTQTPRYLIKTRGQQVTLSCSPISGHRSVSWYQQTPGQGLQFLFEYFSETQRNKGNFPGRFSGRQFSNSRSEMNVSTLELGDSALYLCASSDPGQGDTQYFGPGTRLTVL.

The chain links TRBV5-4 to TRBJ2-2; 7 bases are a match to TRBD2. CDR1 and CDR2 from the germline V gene are SGHNT and YYREEE (reference sequence). The V and J ends lost 0 bases and 5 bases, in that order; junction bases with no gene match: 1. The CDR3 sequence is 14 residues long. This CDR3 is CASSLVGGTGELFF. The CDR3 DNA sequence: TGTGCCAGCAGCTTGGTGGGGGGGACCGGGGAGCTGTTTTTT.

The gene calls are TRBV14 and TRBJ2-1; 9 nucleotides align to TRBD2. J lost 3 bases, V lost 4 bases, and 7 bases had no gene match. The CDR3 sequence is 16 residues long. The germline CDR1 and CDR2 sequences are SGHDN and FVKESK. The CDR3 DNA reads TGTGCCAGCAGCCCAGGACTAGCGATAATCTACAATGAGCAGTTCTTC. Its protein is CASSPGLAIIYNEQFF.

The chain has TRBV29-1 and TRBJ2-2, with 8 positions matching TRBD1. After removal of 2 bases from V and 5 bases from J, the junction contained 7 bases not matched to a gene. The germline V gene encodes CDR1 SQVTM and CDR2 ANQGSEA. The CDR3 sequence is 15 residues long. The CDR3 bases are TGCAGCGTTGAATGGCCCAGGGGGCGGACCGGGGAGCTGTTTTTT. Its protein is CSVEWPRGRTGELFF.

This rearrangement joins TRBV7-9 to TRBJ1-2; no reliable D call. V lost 3 bases and J lost 8, with 10 bases in between. Germline CDR1 and CDR2: SEHNR and FQNEAQ (reference sequence). This CDR3 is 12 amino acids long. The chain's CDR3 is CASSLKGGGYTF. The DNA of the CDR3 is TGTGCCAGCAGCTTGAAGGGCGGAGGCTACACCTTC.

The chain recombines TRBV4-3 with TRBJ2-5; D not resolved. Trimming took 1 base from V and 5 from J, leaving 8 bases between them. Germline assignment: CDR1 LGHNA and CDR2 YSLEER. This CDR3 is built from 13 residues. The CDR3: CASSQGDLETQYF. Written as DNA, the CDR3 is TGCGCCAGCAGCCAAGGGGATTTGGAGACCCAGTACTTC.

This chain connects TRBV6-5 to TRBJ2-7; possible D gene TRBD1, 6 bases. Germline CDR1 is MNHEY and CDR2 is SVGAGI. The length of the CDR3 is 12 residues. V lost 6 bases and J 5 bases, leaving 11 bases between the germline ends. The CDR3 sequence: CASSTQGHEQYF. Written as DNA, the CDR3 is TGTGCCAGCAGCACACAGGGCCACGAGCAGTACTTC.

The chain joins TRBV28 to TRBJ2-5, with 8 bases lining up with TRBD1. This CDR3 is built from 15 residues. CDR1 is MDHEN, CDR2 SYDVKM, per germline. V lost 5 bases, J lost 5 bases, and 10 bases stayed unmatched. The CDR3 sequence: CASSPWTGRGETQYF. The CDR3 region has the DNA TGTGCCAGCAGTCCCTGGACAGGGCGGGGTGAGACCCAGTACTTC.

This sequence joins TRBV9 and TRBJ1-1; D remains unclear. The CDR3 contains 14 residues. The V gene lost 0 bases and the J gene lost 6 bases, with 12 bases spanning the gap. CDR1 SGDLS and CDR2 YYNGEE come from the germline V gene. The CDR3 here is CASSVVYGIAEAFF. The CDR3 nucleotides read TGTGCCAGCAGCGTAGTCTATGGAATTGCTGAAGCTTTCTTT.

This clone was recorded a few times. Written as DNA, the CDR3 is TGTGCCAGCAGCAGGGTGGCGGTTAGCAATCAGCCCCAGCATTTT. Encoded protein: CASSRVAVSNQPQHF. V and J are TRBV5-5 and TRBJ1-5; D remains ambiguous. The CDR3 extends over 15 amino acids. CDR1 SGHKS and CDR2 YYEKEE come from the germline V gene (reference sequence). Trimming cost V 4 bases and J 0 bases, with 11 bases left between them.

This chain connects TRBV6-5 to TRBJ1-1; 7 bases map to TRBD1. Germline CDR1 reads MNHEY; CDR2 reads SVGAGI. The CDR3 totals 13 residues. The ends lost 6 bases at V and 3 bases at J; junction bases unmatched: 4. CDR3 sequence (DNA): TGTGCCAGCAGGGTTACAGGGGACACTGAAGCTTTCTTT. The encoded protein is CASRVTGDTEAFF.

This chain joins TRBV6-6 and TRBJ2-3; TRBD2 might be the D (6 bases). Germline-derived CDR1 and CDR2 are MNHNY and SVGAGI (reference sequence). This CDR3 is built from 13 residues. V lost 11 bases to trimming and J lost 0 bases, with 12 bases between them. This chain's CDR3 is CAATGRSTDTQYF. Written as DNA, the CDR3 is TGTGCCGCCACCGGGAGAAGCACAGATACGCAGTATTTT.

The chain recombines TRBV18 with TRBJ1-1; D might be TRBD1 (6 bases). Trimming took off 2 bases at V and 0 bases at J, with 13 bases between the two ends. The CDR3 runs 16 residues. Germline V gives CDR1 KGHSH, CDR2 LQKENI. CDR3 nucleotides: TGTGCCAGCTCACCAGGGGGGCGGGTCATGAACACTGAAGCTTTCTTT. Its translation: CASSPGGRVMNTEAFF.

The chain uses TRBV18 and TRBJ1-2, with a tentative D call TRBD1 (5 bases). Trimming took off 2 bases at V and 5 bases at J, with 15 bases between the two ends. Germline assignment: CDR1 KGHSH and CDR2 LQKENI. This CDR3 contains 15 residues. The CDR3 nucleotides read TGTGCCAGCTCACCAGGGGGAACTAACCAATATGGCTACACCTTC. Protein product: CASSPGGTNQYGYTF.

In DNA form, the CDR3 reads TGTGCCAGCAGTACTTTGGGGGTAGGAACTGAAGCTTTCTTT. Its translation: CASSTLGVGTEAFF. This chain links TRBV6-6 with TRBJ1-1; possibly TRBD1 for D (5 bases). The ends were cut back, 5 bases at V and 5 bases at J, with 15 bases in the middle. This CDR3 region has 14 residues. Germline CDR1 MNHNY, CDR2 SVGAGI (reference sequence).

This chain connects TRBV6-6 to TRBJ1-2, with 9 bases identical to TRBD1. Unmatched junction bases numbered 8, after V lost 6 bases and J lost 6 bases. In germline, CDR1 is MNHNY, CDR2 SVGAGI (reference sequence). The CDR3 extends over 14 amino acids. The CDR3 nucleotides read TGTGCCAGCAGGACTAACAGGGGGCGGGATGGCTACACCTTC. Protein: CASRTNRGRDGYTF.

The genes are TRBV11-3 and TRBJ2-1; unclear D gene. The CDR3 is made up of 14 amino acids. V was shortened by 0 bases and J by 4 bases, with 7 bases between the two germline ends. Germline CDR1 reads SGHNT; CDR2 reads YENEEA. CDR3 coding DNA: TGTGCCAGCAGCTTAGACGGGCGATACAATGAGCAGTTCTTC. This encodes CASSLDGRYNEQFF. Combining the CDR3 with reference TRBV11-3 and TRBJ2-1 gives the whole variable domain EAGVVQSPRYKIIEKKQPVAFWCNPISGHNTLYWYLQNLGQGPELLIRYENEEAVDDSQLPKDRFSAERLKGVDSTLKIQPAELGDSAVYLCASSLDGRYNEQFFGPGTRLTVL.

This chain links TRBV28 with TRBJ1-2, with 11 nucleotides matching TRBD1. V lost 3 bases, J lost 5 bases, and 8 bases stayed unmatched. Germline V gene data show CDR1 as MDHEN and CDR2 as SYDVKM. This CDR3 contains 16 residues. CDR3 residues: CASSFSTGTGGYGYTF. The CDR3 nucleotides are TGTGCCAGCAGTTTCTCCACCGGGACAGGGGGGTATGGCTACACCTTC.

The chain links TRBV5-1 to TRBJ1-4; TRBD1 is a possible D gene (5 bases). The CDR3 consists of 15 residues. V shed 0 bases and J shed 6 bases, with 12 bases lying between them. Germline CDR1 reads SGHRS; CDR2 reads YFSETQ. The CDR3 protein is CASSLGDAGYEKLFF. CDR3 nucleotide sequence: TGCGCCAGCAGCTTGGGGGACGCCGGGTATGAAAAACTGTTTTTT.

The chain links TRBV5-1 to TRBJ2-2; 9 bases match TRBD2. Germline CDR1 and CDR2: SGHRS and YFSETQ. This CDR3 is built from 16 residues. J was trimmed by 5 bases and V by 1 base; bases with no gene match: 6. The CDR3 coding sequence is TGCGCCAGCAGCTTGATAGCGGGAGTGGGGACCGGGGAGCTGTTTTTT. The encoded protein is CASSLIAGVGTGELFF.

The chain carries TRBV11-3 and TRBJ1-2; no clear D. The CDR3 contains 13 residues. The ends were cut back, 3 bases at V and 4 bases at J, with 9 bases in the middle. CDR1 and CDR2 from the germline V gene are SGHNT and YENEEA. CDR3 protein: CASSLDLSYGYTF. The CDR3 DNA reads TGTGCCAGCAGCTTGGACTTAAGCTATGGCTACACCTTC.

V usage is TRBV7-3 and J usage is TRBJ2-3, with D tentatively TRBD1 (6 bases). Trimming removed 5 bases from V and 2 bases from J, with 14 bases in between. The CDR3 is 15 amino acids. CDR1 and CDR2 (germline): SGHTA, FQGTGA. The CDR3 coding sequence is TGTGCCAGCAGCCCGTCCGGGACACACACAGATACGCAGTATTTT. It translates to CASSPSGTHTDTQYF.

The chain combines TRBV2 with TRBJ2-7, with TRBD1 identical over 11 bases. Germline V gene lookup returns CDR1 SNHLY and CDR2 FYNNEI. Trimming removed 3 bases from V and 4 bases from J; junction bases left unmatched: 2. The CDR3 has 14 amino acids. This CDR3 is CASSEDRGLYEQYF. The CDR3 bases are TGTGCCAGCAGTGAGGACAGGGGGCTATACGAGCAGTACTTC. The variable domain in full, with the rest retrieved from reference TRBV2 and TRBJ2-7, is EPEVTQTPSHQVTQMGQEVILRCVPISNHLYFYWYRQILGQKVEFLVSFYNNEISEKSEIFDDQFSVERPDGSNFTLKIRSTKLEDSAMYFCASSEDRGLYEQYFGPGTRLTVT.